This is a list of T cell receptor beta chains from one sample in a study of response to subunit inactivated influenza vaccine. One entry per CDR3 protein results from TCRdb running MiXCR on the RT-PCR reads. The profile covers 450,000 to 500,000 distinct CDR3 sequences, with around 9.9% appearing a single time and around 12% taken by the ten largest. Material: PBMCs from blood, obtained 40 to 50 days after vaccination. Receptors originate from a man aged 50 to 60 who received an inactivated influenza vaccine. Both conserved end residues are part of each CDR3. Size tells how often a clone was seen (once, few, many) or the class of an expanded clone, and some rows leave it out.

clone_size	v_call	cdr3_aa
many	TRBV7-2	CASSLGGYNSPLHF
NA	TRBV9	CASSVVPIQENTEAFF
few	TRBV10-3	CAISESGEGQPQHF
NA	TRBV2	CASSTLGRNTIYF
NA	TRBV5-5	CASSWGTGPNSPLHF
many	TRBV20-1	CSARDLTPVRDRVSSGYTF
NA	TRBV7-8	CASSLRWGTQYF
many	TRBV7-2	CASSGVGYEQFF
few	TRBV6-1	CASSPGRVAGSYEQYF
NA	TRBV12-3/TRBV12-4	CASSLIGGANTDTQYF
many	TRBV6-5	CATRYWREETQYF
many	TRBV6-1	CASRPRRGQGNTGELFF
NA	TRBV18	CASSPFGQGGSHQPQHF
few	TRBV4-3	CASSQKTRGSTDTQYF
many	TRBV5-1	CASSWSRDSTQFF
few	TRBV10-3	CAISESGAGNQPQHF
many	TRBV20-1	CSARGDTSFANTGELFF
NA	TRBV30	CAQTSGARTDTQYF
few	TRBV24-1	CATSDFQGSHANTGELFF
few	TRBV6-2/TRBV6-3	CASSLDTNTEAFF
few	TRBV24-1	CATSVGTGRGGETQYF
few	TRBV4-2	CASRKLMDKNIQYF
NA	TRBV3-1	CASSQTGRNQPQHF
NA	TRBV12-3/TRBV12-4	CASSFTPVNTGELFF
NA	TRBV29-1	CSVRRQGNTEAFF